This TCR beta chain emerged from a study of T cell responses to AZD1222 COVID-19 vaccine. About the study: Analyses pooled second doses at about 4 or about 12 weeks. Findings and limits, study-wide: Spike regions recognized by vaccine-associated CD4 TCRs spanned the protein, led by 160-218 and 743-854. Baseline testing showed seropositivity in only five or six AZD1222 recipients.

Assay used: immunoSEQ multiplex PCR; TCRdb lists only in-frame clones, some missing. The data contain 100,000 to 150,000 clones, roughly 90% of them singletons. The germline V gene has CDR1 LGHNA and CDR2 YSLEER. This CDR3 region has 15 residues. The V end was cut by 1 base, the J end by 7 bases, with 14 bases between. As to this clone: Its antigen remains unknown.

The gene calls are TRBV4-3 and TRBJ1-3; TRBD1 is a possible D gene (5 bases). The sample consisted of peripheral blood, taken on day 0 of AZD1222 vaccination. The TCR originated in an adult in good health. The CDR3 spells CASSQGERGFNTIYF. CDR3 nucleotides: TGCGCCAGCAGCCAAGGGGAACGGGGGTTTAACACCATATATTTT.